The rows below give T cell receptor beta chains drawn from one sample of a study of T cells in Graves' hyperthyroidism and ophthalmopathy. TCRdb re-analysed the multiplex PCR reads in MiXCR, keeping a single row per CDR3 protein. The sample consists of about 360,000 distinct CDR3 sequences, 13% of them appearing once. Specimen: blood. These receptors all come from a woman between 18 and 30 years old with Graves' hyperthyroidism. The CDR3 runs from the conserved cysteine through the conserved F or W. Fields, in order: V gene, J gene, D gene, CDR3 protein. A D gene is named only where the DNA matches it firmly.

>TRBV4-1|TRBJ2-7|TRBD2
CASSQGRLAVYEQYF
>TRBV19|TRBJ1-2|-
CASSNAGAPYGYTF
>TRBV12-3/TRBV12-4|TRBJ2-5|-
CASSFVSRGGGETQYF
>TRBV30|TRBJ2-1|-
CAWSEELGEQFF
>TRBV7-9|TRBJ1-1|-
CASSHGEGYTEAFF
>TRBV6-1|TRBJ2-7|-
CASSPARVGTYEQYF
>TRBV19|TRBJ2-1|-
CASSKKVGVDEQFF
>TRBV4-2|TRBJ2-1|-
CASSQGSTGSGNEQFF
>TRBV2|TRBJ2-7|-
CASSERGYEQYF
>TRBV7-9|TRBJ1-1|TRBD1
CASSFGTGRDTEAFF
>TRBV12-3/TRBV12-4|TRBJ1-1|TRBD1
CASSFEQGAREAFF
>TRBV7-2|TRBJ2-7|-
CASSLVPRELNEQYF
>TRBV5-1|TRBJ2-6|-
CASSLGEANVLTF
>TRBV11-1|TRBJ2-5|-
CASSLIAEGGETQYF
>TRBV5-1|TRBJ2-2|TRBD2
CASSLGISGGSTGELFF
>TRBV28|TRBJ1-4|-
CASSLRPGGEKLFF
>TRBV28|TRBJ1-1|-
CASSYTLPGMNTEAFF
>TRBV15|TRBJ1-6|-
CATSRGHQGAPLHF
>TRBV12-3/TRBV12-4|TRBJ1-6|-
CASSLQGNSNSPLHF
>TRBV6-1|TRBJ1-5|-
CASRQANQPQHF
>TRBV28|TRBJ1-4|-
CASSPHGEVKLFF
>TRBV6-2/TRBV6-3|TRBJ2-7|TRBD2
CASRTLAAPYEQYF
>TRBV30|TRBJ2-1|-
CAWVRDPRYNEQFF
>TRBV27|TRBJ2-7|TRBD2
CASSLYGLAGYEQYF
>TRBV29-1|TRBJ2-3|-
CSVEKTIGVDTQYF
>TRBV2|TRBJ2-1|-
CASNSDAYNEQFF
>TRBV2|TRBJ2-3|TRBD2
CASSSQLAGGPADTQYF
>TRBV12-3/TRBV12-4|TRBJ2-3|TRBD2
CASSIDLGLAGRTQYF
>TRBV12-3/TRBV12-4|TRBJ1-1|TRBD1
CASSRTGGGEAFF
>TRBV28|TRBJ2-2|TRBD1
CASNQGAPYLNTGELFF
>TRBV7-9|TRBJ2-6|TRBD1
CASSSTGRSGANVLTF
>TRBV7-6|TRBJ2-1|TRBD2
CASSLEPSGSPKGAYNEQFF
>TRBV3-1|TRBJ2-5|-
CASSQDKSPGYF
>TRBV6-1|TRBJ2-5|TRBD2
CASGGEQETQYF
>TRBV29-1|TRBJ2-7|-
CSVQTLTGSYEQHF
>TRBV7-9|TRBJ2-6|-
CASSPRNDPGATVLTF
>TRBV20-1|TRBJ2-2|TRBD1
CSAADRGRSTGELFF